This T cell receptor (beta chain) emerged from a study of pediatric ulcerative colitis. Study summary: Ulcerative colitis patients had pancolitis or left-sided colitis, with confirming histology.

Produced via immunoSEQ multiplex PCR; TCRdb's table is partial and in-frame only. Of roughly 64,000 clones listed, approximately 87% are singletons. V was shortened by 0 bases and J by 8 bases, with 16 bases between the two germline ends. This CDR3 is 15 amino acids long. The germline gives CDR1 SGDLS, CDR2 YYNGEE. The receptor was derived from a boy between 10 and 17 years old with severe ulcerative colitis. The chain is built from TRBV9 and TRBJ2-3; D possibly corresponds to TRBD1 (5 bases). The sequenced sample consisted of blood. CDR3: CASSVGGESRGTQYF. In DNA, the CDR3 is TGTGCCAGCAGCGTAGGGGGCGAAAGTAGGGGTACGCAGTATTTT.